The rows below give T cell receptor beta chains drawn from one sample of a study of blood T cells in healthy people across ages. TCRdb reanalysed the 5' RACE reads using MiXCR and keeps one entry per CDR3 protein. The sample holds over a million distinct CDR3 sequences; 40% to 45% are singletons and the top ten take about 19%. What was sequenced was blood. These receptors all stem from a woman in her fifties or sixties in good health. CDR3s include the opening cysteine and the closing phenylalanine or tryptophan. The D gene is left open where the match is weak. The listing skips clone size in some rows; elsewhere it reads once, few, many or a size class.

DNA | CDR3 | D | size | J | V
TGTGCCAGCAGCCCTCGGACTAGCGGGAGCTCTGGGGCCAACGTCCTGACTTTC | CASSPRTSGSSGANVLTF | TRBD2 | - | TRBJ2-6 | TRBV7-9
TGTGCCAGCAGCCCGACGGGGTTCAATGAGCAGTACTTC | CASSPTGFNEQYF | - | - | TRBJ2-7 | TRBV14
TGTGCCAGCAGCCCAACCGGGACTAGCTCGGATGGGCAGTTCTTC | CASSPTGTSSDGQFF | TRBD2 | - | TRBJ2-1 | TRBV11-2
TGTGCCACCTCCGGACTAGCGGGATCCTACGAGCAGTACTTC | CATSGLAGSYEQYF | TRBD2 | few | TRBJ2-7 | TRBV27
TGTGCCAGCAGGCAGACAGGGGGACTAGCGGACTCCTACGAGCAGTACTTC | CASRQTGGLADSYEQYF | TRBD2 | - | TRBJ2-7 | TRBV12-3/TRBV12-4
TGTGCCAGCAGCTTAGACGGGACAGGGAACCAAGAGACCCAGTACTTC | CASSLDGTGNQETQYF | TRBD1 | few | TRBJ2-5 | TRBV7-6
TGTGCCAGCACCGGTCCCGGGACTAGCAGATTCCGCGCAGATACGCAGTATTTT | CASTGPGTSRFRADTQYF | TRBD2 | - | TRBJ2-3 | TRBV12-3/TRBV12-4
TGTGCCAGCAGTTTAGCCCCTGAAGCTTTCTTT | CASSLAPEAFF | - | few | TRBJ1-1 | TRBV12-3/TRBV12-4
TGTGCCAGCAGTTCCCCATCTGGGAGAACCAAAGGCGGGAGTCAAGAGACCCAGTACTTC | CASSSPSGRTKGGSQETQYF | TRBD2 | - | TRBJ2-5 | TRBV28
TGCAGTGCTACACAGGGGGCGGATACTGAAGCTTTCTTT | CSATQGADTEAFF | TRBD1 | - | TRBJ1-1 | TRBV20-1
TGTGCCAGCACCTCACAGGGGCCAACTCTCACCTTC | CASTSQGPTLTF | TRBD1 | - | TRBJ1-2 | TRBV2
TGTGCCAGCAGCTCGGGACTAGAAGACAATGAGCAGTTCTTC | CASSSGLEDNEQFF | TRBD2 | few | TRBJ2-1 | TRBV9
TGTGCCAGCAGCACCCAGGGGTACCAAGAGACCCAGTACTTC | CASSTQGYQETQYF | - | - | TRBJ2-5 | TRBV7-9
TGTGCCAGCAGCTTTAGTCAGGGGAGTGAGCAGTTCTTC | CASSFSQGSEQFF | - | once | TRBJ2-1 | TRBV7-3
TGTGCCAGCAGCCCGATAGGAGCACGGGATTGGGAAGGAGAGACCCAGTACTTC | CASSPIGARDWEGETQYF | - | - | TRBJ2-5 | TRBV7-3
TGTGCCATCAGTGAGCCCGACGCCGAGCAGTACTTC | CAISEPDAEQYF | - | few | TRBJ2-7 | TRBV10-3
TGTGCCAGCAGCTCGGTTCAGCAGACCACAGATACGCAGTATTTT | CASSSVQQTTDTQYF | - | - | TRBJ2-3 | TRBV5-6
TGTGCCAGCAGTGATGGTGGGGGCACTGAAGCTTTCTTT | CASSDGGGTEAFF | - | - | TRBJ1-1 | TRBV25-1